The entry below describes one TCR beta chain. Its antigen has not been determined. One base away there is no much larger clone; base qualities are not given. The sample originates from a study of T cell responses to AZD1222 COVID-19 vaccine (dated by TCRdb to about 2021). The study in broad terms: Because spike-specific TCR depth and breadth did not differ between the two schedules, AZD1222 recipients who got a second dose at roughly 4 weeks were pooled with those who got a second dose at roughly 12 weeks. TCR sequencing was performed for roughly 250 trial participants, of whom some 200 were given two doses of AZD1222 and around 25 were given two doses of MenACWY control vaccine. Enrollment into the trials was organized by age into subgroups of 18-55, 56-69 and 70-plus years, and those subgroups contained roughly 160, 29 and 62 TCR-sequenced participants, respectively. General findings and caveats noted by the study authors: A significant rise in spike-specific TCR breadth and depth was observed after two AZD1222 doses relative to day 0 and relative to MenACWY recipients. Because no day 14 peak-response samples were available, the repertoires could be characterized only after the peak T cell response. The vaccine-associated CD4 TCRs covered the entire spike protein, and the dominant responses fell in regions 160-218 and 743-854. Conclusions about previously exposed vaccinees are limited, since just a handful of AZD1222 recipients were seropositive for SARS-CoV-2 at baseline. The 56-69-year group was small, and its depth increase did not reach significance, likely because of low power. Reportedly, almost half of the unique spike-specific TCRs recognized epitopes lying outside the regions that are mutated in the B.1.351 and B.1.1.7 variants. Participants were mostly white British, with more females than males. The authors suggested clonal diversity may have been underestimated.

The sample's time point label, decoded: baseline before first vaccination. The vaccinee samples were drawn from two UK trials, COV001 and COV002, one of which was a single-blind randomized controlled phase 2/3 trial testing AZD1222 (ChAdOx1 nCoV-19) in healthy adults. For TCRbeta chain sequencing, PBMC samples from trial participants were taken at day 0 and at day 28 after the second dose. As encoded in the germline V gene, CDR1 is KGHDR while CDR2 is SFDVKD. Cut back by 2 bases and 8 bases, the V and J ends lie 17 bases apart. The CDR3 holds 15 amino acids from the cysteine to the phenylalanine. Only the CDR3 region is kept as DNA, spanning 45 bases read in frame from base 1. The CDR3 regions of human TCRbeta chains were analyzed by immunosequencing. The published analysis was carried out like this. Repertoire TCRs were checked for matches against a reference library of SARS-CoV-2-specific TCRs that had been generated using the MIRA antigen-specificity platform. Breadth meant the fraction of unique TCRs that were SARS-CoV-2-associated, whereas depth meant the fraction of total T cells that were SARS-CoV-2-associated. Using the MIRA data, each spike-specific TCR was assigned both to the spike region to which the TCR was reactive and to a CD4 or CD8 class. Log10-transformed breadth and depth values were compared by one-way ANOVA with Sidak's multiple comparisons tests. The source is immuneACCESS, and TCRdb retained only in-frame sequences with V and J called. Part of the clones is not carried over; for the studies checked, unresolved V genes explain less than half of this, and the remainder is unexplained. Clone size and V and J calls were adopted from that table, with D and trimming inferred from the DNA. This sample is represented by about 82,000 clones; around 89% of them were singletons. Around 5% of the sample lies in the top ten.

The origin of this receptor is an adult in good health. The specimen was peripheral blood, collected on day 0 of AZD1222 vaccination. The rearrangement joined TRBV24-1 to TRBJ1-2; the D gene is possibly TRBD1, with 6 bases matching. The CDR3 sequence is CATSDSLGGGAGYTF. The nucleotides read TGTGCCACCAGTGATTCCCTCGGGGGGGGCGCCGGCTACACCTTC.